One sample yielded the 21 T cell receptor beta chains listed below, sequenced in a study of blood T cell repertoires in COVID-19. TCRdb's table, derived via immunoSEQ multiplex PCR, lists solely in-frame clones and lacks some. The data show approximately 200,000 clones, about 88% seen once. The sequenced sample consisted of peripheral blood. These receptors were taken from a man aged 25-45 years with acute or convalescent COVID-19.

This clone was observed a single time. Distinct nucleotide sequences in the sample also encode this CDR3. This chain connects TRBV10-3 to TRBJ1-1; TRBD1 matches at 7 bases. J gave up 1 base and V 6 bases, and 2 bases lay outside the gene matches. In germline, CDR1 is ENHRY, CDR2 SYGVKD. The CDR3 spans 13 residues. The CDR3 DNA follows: TGTGCCATCAGGAGGGGGCAGAACACTGAAGCTTTCTTT. This translates into CAIRRGQNTEAFF.

This clone has just one count. The V gene is TRBV12-5, the J gene TRBJ2-3; the D is unclear. CDR1 LGHNT and CDR2 FRNRAP come from the germline V gene. The CDR3 consists of 12 residues. With 5 bases removed from V and 1 base from J, the gap between germline ends came to 4 bases. The chain's CDR3 is CASGPGTDTQYF. For the CDR3, the DNA is TGTGCTAGTGGTCCGGGCACAGATACGCAGTATTTT.

The V gene is TRBV18, the J gene TRBJ2-3; perhaps TRBD1 as D (5 bases). The CDR3 is made up of 16 amino acids. Germline CDR1 and CDR2: KGHSH and LQKENI. V was cut by 2 bases and J by 2 bases, with 14 bases left in between. The CDR3 reads CASSPGKGRDTDTQYF. Written as DNA, the CDR3 is TGTGCCAGCTCACCAGGGAAGGGGCGAGACACAGATACGCAGTATTTT.

The chain has TRBV19 and TRBJ1-1; D possibly corresponds to TRBD1 (6 bases). Germline-derived CDR1 and CDR2 are LNHDA and SQIVND (reference sequence). There are 16 residues in the CDR3. V lost 7 bases and J 0 bases, leaving 18 bases between the germline ends. CDR3 sequence: CASTTDSLPMNTEAFF. For the CDR3, the DNA is TGTGCCAGTACCACGGACAGCTTACCGATGAACACTGAAGCTTTCTTT.

V usage is TRBV28 and J usage is TRBJ1-6; D remains ambiguous. The CDR3 runs 13 residues. The ends were cut back, 4 bases at V and 3 bases at J, with 4 bases in the middle. CDR1 is MDHEN and CDR2 is SYDVKM in the germline V gene. CDR3 bases: TGTGCCAGCAGTTATAACTATAATTCACCCCTCCACTTT. Translation gives CASSYNYNSPLHF.

The chain carries TRBV29-1 and TRBJ2-5; tentative D call: TRBD2 (5 bases). Trimming took off 5 bases at V and 4 bases at J, with 14 bases between the two ends. The CDR3 totals 13 residues. In germline, CDR1 is SQVTM, CDR2 ANQGSEA. As DNA, the CDR3 is TGCAGCGTTCGCGCGAGGGTTGGAGAGACCCAGTACTTC. Residues: CSVRARVGETQYF.

V and J are TRBV9 and TRBJ1-1, with D perhaps TRBD1 (5 bases). The CDR3 sequence is 14 residues long. Germline V gene sequence: CDR1 SGDLS, CDR2 YYNGEE. V was trimmed by 4 bases and J by 4 bases, leaving 14 bases between them. The DNA of the CDR3 is TGTGCCAGCAGCATGGGCCACGGGGGCACTGAAGCTTTCTTT. Amino acid sequence: CASSMGHGGTEAFF.

This chain connects TRBV12-5 to TRBJ2-1, with 10 bases that match TRBD2. The V segment lost 3 bases and the J segment 5 bases; nucleotides outside the gene matches: 13. Germline V gives CDR1 LGHNT, CDR2 FRNRAP. This CDR3 comprises 18 residues. CDR3 bases: TGTGCTAGTGGTTTCTTACAAACTAGCGGGATGAGGGACAATGAGCAGTTCTTC. The encoded protein is CASGFLQTSGMRDNEQFF. Together with reference TRBV12-5 and TRBJ2-1, the CDR3 gives the full variable domain: DARVTQTPRHKVTEMGQEVTMRCQPILGHNTVFWYRQTMMQGLELLAYFRNRAPLDDSGMPKDRFSAEMPDATLATLKIQPSEPRDSAVYFCASGFLQTSGMRDNEQFFGPGTRLTVL.

This clone was observed a handful of times. The chain couples TRBV9 to TRBJ1-2; D is ambiguous. This CDR3 is 15 amino acids long. CDR1 SGDLS and CDR2 YYNGEE come from the germline V gene. Trimming took 2 bases from V and 0 from J, leaving 11 bases between them. DNA of the CDR3: TGTGCCAGCAGCGTGTTCCCCCGGGCTAACTATGGCTACACCTTC. Translated, it gives CASSVFPRANYGYTF. The complete variable domain, with remaining parts taken from reference TRBV9 and TRBJ1-2, reads DSGVTQTPKHLITATGQRVTLRCSPRSGDLSVYWYQQSLDQGLQFLIQYYNGEERAKGNILERFSAQQFPDLHSELNLSSLELGDSALYFCASSVFPRANYGYTFGSGTRLTVV.

The chain couples TRBV19 to TRBJ2-3; 11 bases align to TRBD1. This CDR3 contains 16 residues. Trimming at V came to 5 bases and at J to 2 bases, leaving 6 bases not matched to a gene. Germline loops: CDR1 LNHDA, CDR2 SQIVND (reference sequence). CDR3 DNA sequence: TGTGCCAGTAGTCCCCGAGGACAGGGGGCCACAGATACGCAGTATTTT. Residues: CASSPRGQGATDTQYF.

The chain carries TRBV6-5 and TRBJ1-4; TRBD1 aligns across 10 bases. Germline V lookup: CDR1 MNHEY, CDR2 SVGAGI. The CDR3 is 16 residues long. J was trimmed by 4 bases and V by 4 bases; bases with no gene match: 6. CDR3 sequence reads: CASSSSGTGVNEKLFF. CDR3 bases: TGTGCCAGCAGTTCCTCCGGGACAGGGGTTAATGAAAAACTGTTTTTT.

The sample holds one count of this clone. The genes are TRBV19 and TRBJ2-7, with 11 bases identical to TRBD1. This CDR3 comprises 17 residues. J was trimmed by 5 bases and V by 7 bases; bases with no gene match: 16. Germline V gives CDR1 LNHDA, CDR2 SQIVND (reference sequence). The CDR3 loop is CASIPPRTGGTRHEQYF. Here the CDR3 DNA reads TGTGCCAGTATTCCCCCCCGGACAGGGGGCACACGCCACGAGCAGTACTTC.

This chain uses TRBV19 with TRBJ2-1; TRBD1 agrees at 12 bases. In germline, CDR1 is LNHDA, CDR2 SQIVND (reference sequence). Trimming took 6 bases from V and 9 from J; bases not matched to a gene: 9. This CDR3 is 15 amino acids long. The CDR3, as DNA: TGTGCCAGTAGCCAAAGGGGACAGGGGGCAACTGAGCAGTTCTTC. The encoded protein is CASSQRGQGATEQFF.

The chain carries TRBV5-1 and TRBJ2-5; D unresolved. The CDR3 has 11 residues. Per germline, CDR1 SGHRS and CDR2 YFSETQ. V was shortened by 4 bases and J by 3 bases, with 4 bases between the two germline ends. CDR3 DNA sequence: TGCGCCAGCAGCATAAAAGAGACCCAGTACTTC. Residues: CASSIKETQYF. The complete variable domain, with remaining parts taken from reference TRBV5-1 and TRBJ2-5, reads KAGVTQTPRYLIKTRGQQVTLSCSPISGHRSVSWYQQTPGQGLQFLFEYFSETQRNKGNFPGRFSGRQFSNSRSEMNVSTLELGDSALYLCASSIKETQYFGPGTRLLVL.

This sequence joins TRBV10-3 and TRBJ1-3, with TRBD1 matching over 8 bases. The V segment lost 5 bases and the J segment 0 bases; nucleotides outside the gene matches: 0. The V gene's germline CDR1 is ENHRY and CDR2 SYGVKD. The CDR3 sequence is 14 residues long. The CDR3 spells CAISTGGSGNTIYF. Written as DNA, the CDR3 is TGTGCCATCAGTACAGGGGGCTCTGGAAACACCATATATTTT.

The J gene is TRBJ2-2, the V gene TRBV7-3; no firm D call. The CDR3 sequence is 15 residues long. Germline V CDR1 and CDR2: SGHTA, FQGTGA. V gave up 1 base and J gave up 4 bases, with 10 bases separating them. DNA of the CDR3: TGTGCCAGCAGCTTAAAGCCTGGCGGCACCGGGGAGCTGTTTTTT. This codes for CASSLKPGGTGELFF.

The chain combines TRBV11-2 with TRBJ2-7, with 12 bases identical to TRBD2. V gave up 4 bases and J gave up 3 bases; unmatched junction bases: 4. This CDR3 spans 15 amino acids. From germline, CDR1 is SGHAT and CDR2 FQNNGV. CDR3 residues: CASSSLAGGIYEQYF. CDR3 bases: TGTGCCAGCAGCTCGCTAGCGGGAGGGATCTACGAGCAGTACTTC.

The chain is built from TRBV13 and TRBJ2-1, with D perhaps matching TRBD2 (7 bases). Trimming removed 3 bases from V and 7 bases from J, with 13 bases in between. This CDR3 spans 14 amino acids. The germline gives CDR1 PRHDT, CDR2 FYEKMQ (reference sequence). CDR3 nucleotide sequence: TGTGCCAGCAGCTTCCGGGGGAGGGGGAATGAGCAGTTCTTC. This encodes CASSFRGRGNEQFF.

The chain employs TRBV10-2 and TRBJ1-1; TRBD1 agrees at 8 bases. The CDR3 sequence is 16 residues long. J lost 0 bases, V lost 6 bases, and 9 bases had no gene match. Germline CDR1 WSHSY, CDR2 SAAADI. CDR3 in DNA: TGCGCCAGCAGCGTTGGACAGGGAAAAATGAACACTGAAGCTTTCTTT. It codes for CASSVGQGKMNTEAFF.

This clone was detected only once. This CDR3 reads CASSPSLAGHYEQYF. CDR3 DNA sequence: TGTGCCAGCAGCCCGTCCCTAGCGGGGCACTACGAGCAGTACTTC. The chain employs TRBV11-2 and TRBJ2-7; the match to TRBD2 covers 9 bases. The CDR3 length is 15 residues. The junction had 8 bases not matched to a gene; V was cut back by 5 bases and J by 3 bases. Germline V CDR1 and CDR2: SGHAT, FQNNGV.

The genes are TRBV28 and TRBJ2-1, with TRBD1 as a possible D gene (6 bases). The CDR3 is 15 amino acids. V was pared by 6 bases and J by 10 bases, with 22 bases between. Germline lookup yields CDR1 MDHEN and CDR2 SYDVKM. For the CDR3, the DNA is TGTGCCAGCAGCGTGTCCGGGTTTAGGACAGCCGAGCAGTTCTTC. This encodes CASSVSGFRTAEQFF.